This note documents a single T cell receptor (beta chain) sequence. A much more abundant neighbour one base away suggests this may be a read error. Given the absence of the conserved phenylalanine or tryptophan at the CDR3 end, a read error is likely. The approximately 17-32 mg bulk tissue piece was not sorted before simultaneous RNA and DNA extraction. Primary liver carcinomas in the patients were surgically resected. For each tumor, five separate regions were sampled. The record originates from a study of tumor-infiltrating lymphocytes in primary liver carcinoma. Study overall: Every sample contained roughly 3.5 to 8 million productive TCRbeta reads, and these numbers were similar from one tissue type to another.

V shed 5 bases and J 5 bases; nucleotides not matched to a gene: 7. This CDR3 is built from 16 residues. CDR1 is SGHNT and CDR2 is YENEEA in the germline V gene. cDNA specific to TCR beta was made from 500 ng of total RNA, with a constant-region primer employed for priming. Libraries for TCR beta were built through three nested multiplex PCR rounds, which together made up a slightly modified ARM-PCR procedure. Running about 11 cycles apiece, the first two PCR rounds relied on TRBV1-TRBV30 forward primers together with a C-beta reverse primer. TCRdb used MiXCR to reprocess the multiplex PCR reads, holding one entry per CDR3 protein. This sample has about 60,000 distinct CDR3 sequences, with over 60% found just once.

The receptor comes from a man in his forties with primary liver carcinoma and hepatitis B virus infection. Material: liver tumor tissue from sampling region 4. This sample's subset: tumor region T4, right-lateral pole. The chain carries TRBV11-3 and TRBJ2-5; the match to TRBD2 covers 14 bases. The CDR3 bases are TGTGCCAGCAGCACAGGGACTAGCGGGAGCGGGGAGACCCAGTACTTA. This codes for CASSTGTSGSGETQYL.